A single sample is the source of the 14 T cell receptor beta chains below, sequenced in a study of PD-1 blockade in classical Hodgkin lymphoma. All trial patients relapsed after autologous stem cell transplantation. Assay used: immunoSEQ multiplex PCR; TCRdb lists only in-frame clones, some missing. The sample lists under 95,000 clones; 85% to 95% were seen once. Sequencing used peripheral blood mononuclear cells (PBMCs), obtained before the second cycle of nivolumab. These TCRs come from a human donor with classical Hodgkin lymphoma.

V and J are TRBV5-1 and TRBJ2-3, with 7 bases aligning to TRBD2. V shed 4 bases, J shed 6 bases, and the junction held 8 bases outside the gene matches. The CDR3 loop spans 14 amino acids. From germline, CDR1 is SGHRS and CDR2 YFSETQ. DNA for the CDR3: TGCGCCAGCAGCCGTTCACGGGGGGTCGATACGCAGTATTTT. This sequence encodes CASSRSRGVDTQYF.

This rearrangement joins TRBV28 to TRBJ2-3; maybe TRBD2 (5 bases). CDR1 is MDHEN and CDR2 is SYDVKM in the germline V gene. The CDR3 extends over 16 amino acids. The V end lost 5 bases, the J end lost 2 bases, and 17 bases lay between the germline ends. In nucleotides, the CDR3 is TGTGCCAGCAGTCGACCCGCTGACTACCCCACAGATACGCAGTATTTT. Translation gives CASSRPADYPTDTQYF.

V is TRBV5-1 and J is TRBJ2-1; weak D call: TRBD2 (5 bases). The CDR3 spans 12 residues. Germline CDR1 reads SGHRS; CDR2 reads YFSETQ. V was clipped by 0 bases and J by 12 bases, with 10 bases between them. CDR3 DNA sequence: TGCGCCAGCAGCTTGGAGGGCGGAGGGCAGTTCTTC. This translates into CASSLEGGGQFF.

The J gene is TRBJ2-3, the V gene TRBV13; D uncertain. CDR1 and CDR2 (germline): PRHDT, FYEKMQ (reference sequence). The CDR3 covers 16 residues. V was cut by 3 bases and J by 0 bases, with 13 bases left in between. For the CDR3, the DNA is TGTGCCAGCAGCTTGCGCGTACTTACTAGCACAGATACGCAGTATTTT. This sequence encodes CASSLRVLTSTDTQYF.

The V and J genes are TRBV10-3 and TRBJ2-1; a weak D match, TRBD1 (6 bases). Germline V gene data show CDR1 as ENHRY and CDR2 as SYGVKD. This CDR3 is 12 amino acids long. Trimming took off 11 bases at V and 5 bases at J, with 13 bases between the two ends. The CDR3 sequence: CAVGTPNNEQFF. CDR3 DNA sequence: TGTGCCGTCGGGACACCGAACAATGAGCAGTTCTTC.

This chain uses TRBV19 with TRBJ1-1; D unclear. Germline V gene sequence: CDR1 LNHDA, CDR2 SQIVND (reference sequence). The CDR3 totals 13 residues. Between the trimmed V and J ends, which lost 6 bases and 1 base, there was a span of 9 bases. The CDR3 bases are TGTGCCAGTAGGCCCCCGAAGAACACTGAAGCTTTCTTT. It translates to CASRPPKNTEAFF.

The chain recombines TRBV28 with TRBJ1-2; D ambiguous. Trimming took off 8 bases at V and 2 bases at J, with 12 bases between the two ends. Germline values: CDR1 MDHEN, CDR2 SYDVKM. This CDR3 is 13 amino acids long. Written as DNA, the CDR3 is TGTGCCAGCCGTTGGCCGACCAACTATGGCTACACCTTC. This sequence encodes CASRWPTNYGYTF.

The V gene is TRBV28, the J gene TRBJ2-3, with a weak D call TRBD1 (6 bases). V was pared by 9 bases and J by 5 bases, with 15 bases between. The CDR3 is made up of 13 amino acids. Per the germline V gene, CDR1 is MDHEN and CDR2 is SYDVKM. CDR3 sequence reads: CASGDLGGDTQYF. The CDR3 nucleotides are TGTGCCAGTGGCGACCTAGGGGGAGATACGCAGTATTTT.

The chain carries TRBV30 and TRBJ2-5; no reliable D call. The CDR3 totals 12 residues. Looked up from germline, CDR1 is GTSNPN and CDR2 is SVGIG (reference sequence). The V and J ends lost 4 bases and 5 bases respectively, with 11 bases between them. The CDR3 DNA is TGTGCCTGGACCTCAGTCCGGGAGACCCAGTACTTC. Translated, it gives CAWTSVRETQYF.

This sequence joins TRBV4-2 and TRBJ2-7; D remains ambiguous. The V end was cut by 4 bases, the J end by 6 bases, with 10 bases between. The CDR3 is made up of 12 amino acids. Germline CDR1 LGHNA, CDR2 YNFKEQ. The CDR3 coding sequence is TGTGCCAGCAGCCCAAACCGCGTCGAGCAGTACTTC. This encodes CASSPNRVEQYF.

This clone was seen a single time. The chain joins TRBV2 to TRBJ2-7, with 9 bases aligning to TRBD1. The CDR3 sequence is 13 residues long. Germline CDR1 is SNHLY and CDR2 is FYNNEI. V was clipped by 10 bases and J by 6 bases; unmatched bases: 10. The chain's CDR3 is CAIATGGAGEQYF. The CDR3 bases are TGTGCCATCGCAACAGGGGGCGCGGGCGAGCAGTACTTC.

The chain employs TRBV10-1 and TRBJ2-3, with 7 bases that match TRBD2. CDR1 and CDR2 (germline): WNHNN, SYGVQD (reference sequence). The CDR3 is made up of 13 amino acids. After removal of 7 bases from V and 3 bases from J, the junction contained 4 bases not matched to a gene. The CDR3 reads CASKASGTDTQYF. The DNA for the CDR3 is TGCGCCAGCAAGGCTAGCGGAACAGATACGCAGTATTTT.

V and J are TRBV6-4 and TRBJ2-1; 9 bases are a match to TRBD2. Germline V CDR1 and CDR2: MRHNA, SNTAGT. Trimming took 4 bases from V and 12 from J; bases not matched to a gene: 13. The CDR3 sequence is 15 residues long. CDR3 region: CASSGSSGDPGAQFF. The CDR3 DNA sequence: TGTGCCAGCAGTGGGTCTAGCGGGGACCCCGGTGCGCAGTTCTTC.

V gene TRBV6-5 combines with J gene TRBJ1-1; weak D call: TRBD1 (6 bases). V lost 4 bases, J lost 0 bases, and 9 bases lay in between. The CDR3 length is 14 residues. The germline gives CDR1 MNHEY, CDR2 SVGAGI. CDR3 residues: CASSFGDMNTEAFF. The CDR3 DNA reads as TGTGCCAGCAGTTTTGGGGACATGAACACTGAAGCTTTCTTT.